The 17 T cell receptor beta chains reported below all come from one sample, sequenced in a study of blood T cell repertoires in COVID-19. Generated by immunoSEQ multiplex PCR, the TCRdb table keeps only in-frame clones and is missing some. The table lists 250,000 to 300,000 clones, about 90% of them singletons. The material sequenced was peripheral blood. The source is a woman in her twenties or thirties with COVID-19, enrolled during active disease.

The rearrangement joins TRBV19 to TRBJ1-5; 8 nucleotides match TRBD1. This CDR3 spans 14 amino acids. CDR1 is LNHDA, CDR2 SQIVND, per germline (reference sequence). V shed 9 bases and J 7 bases; nucleotides not matched to a gene: 11. The CDR3 nucleotides are TGTGCCAGCTGGGGGCAGGGGGCAGAACAGCCCCAGCATTTT. Translation: CASWGQGAEQPQHF.

J is TRBJ2-3 and V is TRBV10-3; TRBD2 agrees at 10 bases. The CDR3 has 15 amino acids. V dropped 3 bases and J dropped 2; count of bases not matched to a gene: 2. Germline V CDR1 and CDR2: ENHRY, SYGVKD. The CDR3 here is CAISETSGNTDTQYF. The CDR3 DNA sequence: TGTGCCATCAGTGAAACTAGCGGGAACACAGATACGCAGTATTTT.

This chain joins TRBV5-1 and TRBJ2-1, with 9 bases fitting TRBD2. CDR1 SGHRS and CDR2 YFSETQ come from the germline V gene. The V gene end was trimmed by 4 bases and the J gene end by 7 bases; junction bases not matched to a gene: 9. The CDR3 runs 15 residues. The CDR3 nucleotides are TGCGCCAGCAGCCTCGTAGCGGGAGTTAGTAATGAGCAGTTCTTC. Translation gives CASSLVAGVSNEQFF.

The V and J genes are TRBV20-1 and TRBJ2-5; TRBD2 agrees at 10 bases. The V gene end was trimmed by 3 bases and the J gene end by 6 bases; junction bases not matched to a gene: 10. The germline V gene has CDR1 DFQATT and CDR2 SNEGSKA (reference sequence). The CDR3 runs 15 residues. The CDR3 DNA follows: TGCAGTGCTAGTCCCGGTGTAGCGGGAGGTCAGACCCAGTACTTC. Amino acids: CSASPGVAGGQTQYF.

The chain couples TRBV2 to TRBJ2-5; 12 positions agree with TRBD2. Germline V gene data show CDR1 as SNHLY and CDR2 as FYNNEI. The CDR3 sequence is 17 residues long. V dropped 6 bases and J dropped 3; count of bases not matched to a gene: 11. CDR3 bases: TGTGCCAGCAGGGCACTAGCGGGAGGTCTGAGGAAAGAGACCCAGTACTTC. Translated: CASRALAGGLRKETQYF. Complete variable domain (other parts from reference TRBV2 and TRBJ2-5): EPEVTQTPSHQVTQMGQEVILRCVPISNHLYFYWYRQILGQKVEFLVSFYNNEISEKSEIFDDQFSVERPDGSNFTLKIRSTKLEDSAMYFCASRALAGGLRKETQYFGPGTRLLVL.

The rearrangement links TRBV30 to TRBJ2-2; 8 bases are shared with TRBD2. This CDR3 has 16 amino acids. Germline V gives CDR1 GTSNPN, CDR2 SVGIG (reference sequence). Trimming at V came to 4 bases and at J to 2 bases, leaving 9 bases not matched to a gene. The CDR3 spells CAWIVGSGTNTGELFF. DNA of the CDR3: TGTGCCTGGATAGTTGGTAGCGGGACTAACACCGGGGAGCTGTTTTTT.

This sequence joins TRBV28 and TRBJ2-7; a possible D gene is TRBD1 (5 bases). The germline gives CDR1 MDHEN, CDR2 SYDVKM. The length of the CDR3 is 11 residues. CDR3: CATGGSYEQYF. CDR3 coding DNA: TGTGCAACAGGTGGGTCCTACGAGCAGTACTTC.

The rearrangement uses TRBV6-6 and TRBJ2-1; D is possibly TRBD2 (6 bases). V was shortened by 6 bases and J by 3 bases, with 9 bases between the two germline ends. From germline, CDR1 is MNHNY and CDR2 SVGAGI (reference sequence). This CDR3 is 13 amino acids long. DNA for the CDR3: TGTGCCAGCAGCGCGCGGGACTACAATGAGCAGTTCTTC. Translating it yields CASSARDYNEQFF.

The chain combines TRBV2 with TRBJ2-5; 9 bases match TRBD1. This CDR3 spans 15 amino acids. Germline CDR1 is SNHLY and CDR2 is FYNNEI. The V segment lost 3 bases and the J segment 5 bases; nucleotides outside the gene matches: 7. The CDR3 region has the DNA TGTGCCAGCAGTGAGGGACAGGGCAGGTTGGAGACCCAGTACTTC. Translation gives CASSEGQGRLETQYF.

The chain uses TRBV9 and TRBJ1-6; D is possibly TRBD1 (5 bases). The CDR3 extends over 15 amino acids. The germline V gene has CDR1 SGDLS and CDR2 YYNGEE. V was cut by 0 bases and J by 8 bases, with 12 bases left in between. The CDR3 region has the DNA TGTGCCAGCAGCGTAGCCCCGGGGGTGGATTCACCCCTCCACTTT. It encodes CASSVAPGVDSPLHF.

The CDR3 is CAISDPGQGIYEQYF. CDR3 sequence (DNA): TGTGCCATCAGTGACCCGGGACAGGGGATCTACGAGCAGTACTTC. This sequence joins TRBV10-3 and TRBJ2-7; 10 bases align to TRBD1. Per the germline V gene, CDR1 is ENHRY and CDR2 is SYGVKD. This CDR3 region has 15 residues. V was pared by 3 bases and J by 3 bases, with 5 bases of the junction left unmatched.

The rearrangement links TRBV7-3 to TRBJ2-2; TRBD2 agrees at 8 bases. There are 16 residues in the CDR3. V lost 6 bases, J lost 1 base, and 7 bases stayed unmatched. Per germline, CDR1 SGHTA and CDR2 FQGTGA. The CDR3 protein is CASSLVAGQNTGELFF. CDR3 sequence (DNA): TGTGCCAGCAGTTTGGTAGCGGGGCAGAACACCGGGGAGCTGTTTTTT. Supplemented by reference TRBV7-3 and TRBJ2-2, the full variable domain reads GAGVSQTPSNKVTEKGKYVELRCDPISGHTALYWYRQSLGQGPEFLIYFQGTGAADDSGLPNDRFFAVRPEGSVSTLKIQRTERGDSAVYLCASSLVAGQNTGELFFGEGSRLTVL.

This clone has just a few counts. The CDR3 DNA sequence: TGTGCCAGCTCTCTCCGGGACTTTAAGTTCTTC. It translates to CASSLRDFKFF. This chain joins TRBV18 and TRBJ2-1; maybe TRBD2 (6 bases). V gave up 6 bases and J gave up 14 bases, with 14 bases separating them. Germline V gives CDR1 KGHSH, CDR2 LQKENI. The CDR3 has 11 amino acids. Full variable domain (remainder filled in from reference TRBV18 and TRBJ2-1): NAGVMQNPRHLVRRRGQEARLRCSPMKGHSHVYWYRQLPEEGLKFMVYLQKENIIDESGMPKERFSAEFPKEGPSILRIQQVVRGDSAAYFCASSLRDFKFFGPGTRLTVL.

This chain uses TRBV28 with TRBJ1-1; possible D gene TRBD1, 6 bases. Germline loops: CDR1 MDHEN, CDR2 SYDVKM. CDR3 size: 16 residues. V was shortened by 3 bases and J by 5 bases, with 19 bases between the two germline ends. The CDR3 DNA reads as TGTGCCAGCAGTTTCTTTGGGACATCCCTACGGACTGAAGCTTTCTTT. Its translation: CASSFFGTSLRTEAFF.

The rearrangement joins TRBV2 to TRBJ2-1, with D possibly being TRBD1 (5 bases). V lost 6 bases, J lost 4 bases, and 22 bases lay in between. This CDR3 has 17 amino acids. The V gene's germline CDR1 is SNHLY and CDR2 FYNNEI. The CDR3 DNA sequence: TGTGCCAGCAGCGGACGGTCGTGGCAGGGTTTATACAATGAGCAGTTCTTC. Its translation is CASSGRSWQGLYNEQFF.

The chain combines TRBV29-1 with TRBJ2-5, with TRBD2 as a possible D gene (5 bases). This CDR3 has 13 residues. The V end lost 8 bases, the J end lost 3 bases, and 16 bases lay between the germline ends. From germline, CDR1 is SQVTM and CDR2 ANQGSEA. The CDR3 DNA reads TGCAGCTACCATGAGGGATCGGAAGAGACCCAGTACTTC. It codes for CSYHEGSEETQYF.

This clone was found a few times. CDR3 DNA sequence: TGCAGCGTTCGCACCGCGGGTATCTCTGGAAACACCATATATTTT. Amino acids: CSVRTAGISGNTIYF. The rearrangement uses TRBV29-1 and TRBJ1-3; D unclear. Germline CDR1 and CDR2: SQVTM and ANQGSEA. V shed 5 bases and J shed 0 bases, with 14 bases lying between them. The CDR3 has 15 amino acids.